The subject of this entry is one TCR beta chain. Its antigen is not known. This specimen belongs to a study of T cells after yellow fever vaccination. Study-level findings and limits: Clonotypes shared by both compartments, CD4 and CD8, made up a small share.

A 5'RACE template-switching step, the method used to make TCR cDNA, added a universal primer site and UMIs. TCRdb recomputed calls from the 5' RACE reads with MiXCR, one row per CDR3 protein. The sample lists 350,000 or so distinct CDR3 sequences; roughly 7.5% were seen once. This sequence originates from a man younger than 35 who received the YFV17D yellow fever vaccine. The starting material was PBMCs, obtained about 41 days after the first yellow fever vaccination.

In nucleotides, the CDR3 is TGTGCCAGCAGTTTCGCGGACGGCGTCGACTACGAGCAGTACTTC. It translates to CASSFADGVDYEQYF. The J gene is TRBJ2-7, the V gene TRBV28; D is uncertain. Germline V gene lookup returns CDR1 MDHEN and CDR2 SYDVKM. The CDR3 totals 15 residues. V was shortened by 3 bases and J by 3 bases, with 15 bases between the two germline ends.